These 26 T cell receptor beta chains were all obtained from the same sample, sequenced in a study of molecular identifiers for immune sequencing clone quantification. TCRdb re-derived calls from the PCR reads in MiXCR, one entry per CDR3 protein. The sample comprises about 640,000 distinct CDR3 sequences, 20% of which are singletons, and around 0.86% rests with the top ten. The sequencing input was naive CD8+ T cells from blood, with Jurkat cell RNA spiked in. Subset of the sample: FACS-sorted CD8+CD4-CCR7+CD45RA+ naive T cells. The receptors shown here come from a human donor in good health. Some libraries in this study had Jurkat cell RNA spiked in.

V gene TRBV5-6 combines with J gene TRBJ2-2; 8 nucleotides match TRBD1. Trimming cost V 1 base and J 0 bases; bases outside gene matches: 5. From germline, CDR1 is SGHDT and CDR2 YYEEEE. The CDR3 has 17 residues. The CDR3 coding sequence is TGTGCCAGCAGCTTGACAACAGGGGGTACGAACACCGGGGAGCTGTTTTTT. This sequence encodes CASSLTTGGTNTGELFF.

This clonotype has just a few counts. It may be a read error: a sequence one base away is much more abundant. The genes are TRBV30 and TRBJ2-3, with 11 bases matching TRBD2. The CDR3 extends over 16 amino acids. After removal of 3 bases from V and 5 bases from J, the junction contained 10 bases not matched to a gene. The germline gives CDR1 GTSNPN, CDR2 SVGIG (reference sequence). The CDR3 sequence: CAWSLLAGEPGDTQYF. CDR3 in DNA: TGTGCCTGGAGCCTACTAGCGGGGGAGCCCGGAGATACGCAGTATTTT.

This clonotype was detected ten times or more. This chain uses TRBV13 with TRBJ1-6, with unresolved D. The germline gives CDR1 PRHDT, CDR2 FYEKMQ (reference sequence). The length of the CDR3 is 16 residues. Trimming pared 4 bases from V and 0 bases from J, leaving 10 bases between. The CDR3 sequence is CASSSRGSSYNSPLHF. DNA of the CDR3: TGTGCCAGCAGCTCCCGCGGGAGCTCCTATAATTCACCCCTCCACTTT.

In its sample, this clonotype was seen many times. The chain links TRBV15 to TRBJ1-4; the match to TRBD1 covers 7 bases. V gave up 1 base and J gave up 8 bases; unmatched junction bases: 7. The CDR3 totals 15 residues. CDR1 is LNHNV and CDR2 is YYDKDF in the germline V gene (reference sequence). CDR3: CATSRVDRAREKLFF. DNA of the CDR3: TGTGCCACCAGCAGAGTCGACAGGGCAAGGGAAAAACTGTTTTTT.

About this clonotype: A much larger clone lies one base from this, so it may be a read error. This sequence joins TRBV30 and TRBJ1-1, with D perhaps TRBD1 (5 bases). Germline CDR1 and CDR2: GTSNPN and SVGIG (reference sequence). CDR3 length: 13 amino acids. The CDR3 loop reads CAWSQGSNIEAFF. Here the CDR3 DNA reads TGTGCCTGGAGTCAGGGATCGAACATTGAAGCTTTCTTT.

On this clonotype itself: A clone one base away is much larger, so this may be a read error. The rearrangement uses TRBV7-8 and TRBJ1-1; tentatively, D is TRBD1 (6 bases). The CDR3 spans 19 residues. Per the germline V gene, CDR1 is SGHVS and CDR2 is FQNEAQ. V gave up 2 bases and J gave up 7 bases, with 29 bases separating them. DNA for the CDR3: TGTGCCAGCAGCTTATGTGGGACCGGGACAAGGAGTGGGAAGGGTGAAGCTTTCTTT. It encodes CASSLCGTGTRSGKGEAFF.

There are many counts of this clonotype. The chain uses TRBV29-1 and TRBJ1-1, with 9 nucleotides matching TRBD1. This CDR3 has 10 amino acids. The junction had 2 bases not matched to a gene; V was cut back by 7 bases and J by 8 bases. Germline-derived CDR1 and CDR2 are SQVTM and ANQGSEA. The DNA of the CDR3 is TGCAGCGGGGACAGGGAGGAAGCTTTCTTT. Its protein is CSGDREEAFF.

This clonotype was detected only a few times. The rearrangement joins TRBV28 to TRBJ1-2; D is undetermined. Trimming removed 5 bases from V and 4 bases from J, with 11 bases in between. This CDR3 is 13 amino acids long. CDR1 and CDR2 from the germline V gene are MDHEN and SYDVKM. The CDR3 DNA is TGTGCCAGCAGTGAGGTGGGCCTCTATGGCTACACCTTC. Amino acids: CASSEVGLYGYTF.

The chain employs TRBV19 and TRBJ1-4; 9 positions agree with TRBD1. This CDR3 contains 14 residues. The V gene's germline CDR1 is LNHDA and CDR2 SQIVND (reference sequence). V lost 3 bases to trimming and J lost 8 bases; unmatched junction nucleotides: 4. CDR3 protein: CASSITGGAEKLFF. DNA of the CDR3: TGTGCCAGTAGTATTACAGGGGGCGCAGAAAAACTGTTTTTT.

This clonotype turned up a few times. This chain links TRBV4-3 with TRBJ2-3, with 11 bases aligning to TRBD1. This CDR3 is built from 16 residues. Germline assignment: CDR1 LGHNA and CDR2 YSLEER. The V gene end was trimmed by 0 bases and the J gene end by 7 bases; junction bases not matched to a gene: 6. As DNA, the CDR3 is TGCGCCAGCAGCCAAGATAGAGGACAGGGGGCGAATACGCAGTATTTT. This codes for CASSQDRGQGANTQYF.

This clonotype appeared many times. The genes are TRBV7-9 and TRBJ2-3; 10 bases are a match to TRBD2. Unmatched junction bases numbered 10, after V lost 5 bases and J lost 2 bases. CDR1 SEHNR and CDR2 FQNEAQ come from the germline V gene (reference sequence). CDR3 size: 17 residues. In DNA, the CDR3 is TGTGCCAGCAGCCCACCTCCGCTAGCGGGGGACACAGATACGCAGTATTTT. Encoded protein: CASSPPPLAGDTDTQYF.

In its sample, this clonotype was seen a few times. The chain is built from TRBV15 and TRBJ1-4; D call uncertain. The V end lost 1 base, the J end lost 0 bases, and 21 bases lay between the germline ends. Germline V gene sequence: CDR1 LNHNV, CDR2 YYDKDF (reference sequence). The CDR3 covers 20 residues. The CDR3 region is CATSRAPAGDEDTTNEKLFF. CDR3 DNA: TGTGCCACCAGCAGAGCCCCCGCAGGCGACGAAGACACAACTAATGAAAAACTGTTTTTT.

The chain is built from TRBV27 and TRBJ1-5; 7 nucleotides align to TRBD1. Per the germline V gene, CDR1 is MNHEY and CDR2 is SMNVEV (reference sequence). V was clipped by 8 bases and J by 0 bases; unmatched bases: 1. The CDR3 is made up of 13 amino acids. This CDR3 reads CASGQDSNQPQHF. The CDR3 bases are TGTGCCAGCGGACAGGATAGCAATCAGCCCCAGCATTTT.

As concerns this clonotype: A clone one base away is much larger, so this may be a read error. The gene calls are TRBV7-9 and TRBJ1-2, with TRBD1 matching 7 bases. This CDR3 comprises 17 residues. Trimming at V came to 0 bases and at J to 5 bases, leaving 12 bases not matched to a gene. Germline CDR1 SEHNR, CDR2 FQNEAQ (reference sequence). CDR3 in DNA: TGTGCCAGCAGCTTAGCGTCCGGACAGGCTTTCGAATATGGCTACACCTTC. Translation: CASSLASGQAFEYGYTF.

This clonotype has only a few counts. The chain joins TRBV10-3 to TRBJ1-1; a weak D match, TRBD1 (5 bases). Germline lookup yields CDR1 ENHRY and CDR2 SYGVKD. Trimming left V 0 bases short and J 3 bases short, with 17 bases between. The CDR3 is 17 amino acids. DNA for the CDR3: TGTGCCATCAGTGAGTCATTTGGGGGTCGAGGGGACACTGAAGCTTTCTTT. Amino acid sequence: CAISESFGGRGDTEAFF.

This clonotype was counted only a few times. The chain employs TRBV12-3 or TRBV12-4 and TRBJ2-5, with 7 positions matching TRBD1. The ends lost 4 bases at V and 5 bases at J; junction bases unmatched: 7. The CDR3 runs 14 residues. DNA for the CDR3: TGTGCCAGCAGTTCCGAACAGGGGTCGGAGACCCAGTACTTC. Its protein is CASSSEQGSETQYF.

A remark on this clonotype: As the CDR3 is not closed by the conserved phenylalanine or tryptophan, this likely results from a read error. The gene calls are TRBV9 and TRBJ2-7, with 7 positions matching TRBD1. Trimming cost V 2 bases and J 7 bases; bases outside gene matches: 9. This CDR3 has 14 residues. CDR1 is SGDLS and CDR2 is YYNGEE in the germline V gene. The CDR3 nucleotides read TGTGCCAGCAGCGTTACAGGGGATTCGTGGGAGCAGTACCTC. As protein: CASSVTGDSWEQYL.

At least ten counts were recorded for this clonotype. CDR3 loop: CATSNTPTGTTEAFF. For the CDR3, the DNA is TGTGCCACCAGCAACACTCCGACAGGGACCACTGAAGCTTTCTTT. The chain joins TRBV15 to TRBJ1-1; the match to TRBD1 covers 7 bases. The CDR3 loop spans 15 amino acids. V was clipped by 4 bases and J by 4 bases; unmatched bases: 9. Per the germline V gene, CDR1 is LNHNV and CDR2 is YYDKDF (reference sequence).

In regard to this clonotype: Without the conserved terminal phenylalanine or tryptophan, this CDR3 likely stems from a read error. The chain recombines TRBV14 with TRBJ2-7, with 9 bases lining up with TRBD2. Losses at the gene ends were 6 bases for V and 4 bases for J; bases not matched to a gene: 7. The CDR3 is 14 residues long. From germline, CDR1 is SGHDN and CDR2 FVKESK. This CDR3 is CASSLRGRAYEQYL. The CDR3, as DNA: TGTGCCAGCAGTCTACGCGGGAGGGCATACGAGCAGTACCTC.

This clonotype was recorded only once. A much larger clone lies one base from this, so it may be a read error. J is TRBJ2-7 and V is TRBV6-2 or TRBV6-3, with a tentative D call TRBD1 (5 bases). Germline assignment: CDR1 MNHEY and CDR2 SVGEGT. This CDR3 is 16 amino acids long. The CDR3 loop is CASSYTTESFSYGQYF. The CDR3 nucleotides are TGTGCCAGCAGTTACACGACAGAAAGTTTCTCCTACGGGCAGTACTTC.

The CDR3 DNA reads as TGTGCCAGCAGCTTAGAGGGACAGGGATCCTCAGATACGCAGTATTTT. Translation gives CASSLEGQGSSDTQYF. This rearrangement joins TRBV7-9 to TRBJ2-3; 9 positions agree with TRBD1. The V and J ends lost 1 base and 4 bases, in that order; junction bases with no gene match: 6. The CDR3 is made up of 16 amino acids. The germline CDR1 and CDR2 sequences are SEHNR and FQNEAQ (reference sequence).

Here the CDR3 DNA reads TGTGCCACCAGGGGGGACAGGGGCCTCGATGATCCCTACGAGCAGTACTTC. Translated, it gives CATRGDRGLDDPYEQYF. This chain connects TRBV15 to TRBJ2-7, with 10 bases aligning to TRBD1. V lost 6 bases and J lost 2; bases outside the gene matches: 13. This CDR3 has 17 amino acids. CDR1 LNHNV and CDR2 YYDKDF come from the germline V gene (reference sequence).

The table lists this clonotype with many counts. The chain recombines TRBV27 with TRBJ2-3; D possibly uses TRBD1 or TRBD2 (6 bases each). This CDR3 contains 16 residues. The ends were cut back, 3 bases at V and 2 bases at J, with 15 bases in the middle. Germline CDR1 is MNHEY and CDR2 is SMNVEV (reference sequence). This CDR3 is CASSFGGRPYTDTQYF. In DNA, the CDR3 is TGTGCCAGCAGTTTCGGGGGCCGTCCGTACACAGATACGCAGTATTTT.

This chain uses TRBV6-2 or TRBV6-3 with TRBJ2-7; 7 bases line up with TRBD2. J was trimmed by 5 bases and V by 7 bases; bases with no gene match: 8. CDR1 is MNHEY, CDR2 SVGEGT, per germline. The CDR3 runs to 13 residues. The CDR3 coding sequence is TGTGCCAGCACCTACGTGGGAGGGGACGAGCAGTACTTC. Amino acid sequence: CASTYVGGDEQYF.

As concerns this clonotype: A much larger clone differs by one base, so this may be a read error. The rearrangement links TRBV20-1 to TRBJ2-5, with TRBD1 identical over 11 bases. Germline values: CDR1 DFQATT, CDR2 SNEGSKA (reference sequence). There are 16 residues in the CDR3. V was clipped by 6 bases and J by 4 bases; unmatched bases: 13. Here the CDR3 DNA reads TGCAGTGCAGGCGCCACCGGGACAGGGGGTACAGAGACCCAGTACTTC. It yields the protein CSAGATGTGGTETQYF.

This clonotype was seen many times. The chain is built from TRBV5-4 and TRBJ2-3, with D hard to call. CDR1 SGHNT and CDR2 YYREEE come from the germline V gene (reference sequence). V was cut by 3 bases and J by 5 bases, with 13 bases left in between. The CDR3 loop spans 14 amino acids. This chain's CDR3 is CASSSAGVGDTQYF. In DNA, the CDR3 is TGTGCCAGCAGCTCCGCTGGGGTAGGAGATACGCAGTATTTT.